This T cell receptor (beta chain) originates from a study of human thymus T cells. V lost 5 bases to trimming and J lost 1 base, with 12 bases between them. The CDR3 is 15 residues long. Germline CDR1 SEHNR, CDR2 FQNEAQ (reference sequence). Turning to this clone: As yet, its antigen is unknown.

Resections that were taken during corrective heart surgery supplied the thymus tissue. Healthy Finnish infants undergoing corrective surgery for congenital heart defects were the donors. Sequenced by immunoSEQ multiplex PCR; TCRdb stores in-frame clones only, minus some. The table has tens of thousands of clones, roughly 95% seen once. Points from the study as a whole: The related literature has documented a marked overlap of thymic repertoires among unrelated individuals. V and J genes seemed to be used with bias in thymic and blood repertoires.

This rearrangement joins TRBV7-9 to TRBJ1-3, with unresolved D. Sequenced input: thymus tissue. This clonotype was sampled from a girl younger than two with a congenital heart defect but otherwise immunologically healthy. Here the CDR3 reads CASSSTAPSGNTIYF. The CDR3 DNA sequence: TGTGCCAGCAGCAGTACAGCTCCTTCTGGAAACACCATATATTTT.